Shown below are 20 T cell receptor beta chains from a single sample sequenced in a study of CD8+ T cells in alopecia areata. Extracted RNA was reverse transcribed into cDNA, the sequencing template. Sequenced by immunoSEQ multiplex PCR; TCRdb stores in-frame clones only, minus some. The sample includes about 140,000 clones, about 56% of them seen just once. Treatment here: oral pan-JAK inhibitor, 5-10 mg twice daily. Sample: CD8+ T cells sorted from blood, taken at week 4, from a patient treated with tofacitinib. All receptors come from a human donor with alopecia areata.

This clone was counted many times. The rearrangement links TRBV6-5 to TRBJ1-1; D is unresolved. The V gene's germline CDR1 is MNHEY and CDR2 SVGAGI. V lost 8 bases, J lost 4 bases, and 14 bases lay in between. This CDR3 is 13 amino acids long. In nucleotides, the CDR3 is TGTGCCAGCTCTAGCGGAATCGGCACTGAAGCTTTCTTT. Its translation is CASSSGIGTEAFF.

The chain joins TRBV9 to TRBJ2-5; 12 bases agree with TRBD2. This CDR3 has 16 residues. The J segment lost 5 bases and the V segment lost 3 bases, leaving 8 bases of the junction unmatched. From germline, CDR1 is SGDLS and CDR2 YYNGEE. This CDR3 reads CASSDRLAGAEETQYF. CDR3 nucleotide sequence: TGTGCCAGCAGCGACAGACTAGCGGGGGCCGAGGAGACCCAGTACTTC.

The chain has TRBV7-9 and TRBJ2-5; D unclear. Trimming pared 3 bases from V and 1 base from J, leaving 12 bases between. The CDR3 runs 15 residues. CDR1 SEHNR and CDR2 FQNEAQ come from the germline V gene (reference sequence). The DNA of the CDR3 is TGTGCCAGCAGCTTGCTGGCTGAACCCCAAGAGACCCAGTACTTC. The encoded protein is CASSLLAEPQETQYF.

This clone was seen a handful of times. V and J are TRBV7-9 and TRBJ2-7; D is undetermined. The CDR3 contains 14 residues. Trimming shortened V by 5 bases and J by 1 base, and 12 bases separated the two germline ends. Looked up from germline, CDR1 is SEHNR and CDR2 is FQNEAQ (reference sequence). The CDR3 region is CASSREPQSYEQYF. CDR3 DNA sequence: TGTGCCAGCAGCCGAGAACCACAGTCCTACGAGCAGTACTTC. Based on the CDR3 plus reference TRBV7-9 and TRBJ2-7, the full variable domain is DTGVSQNPRHKITKRGQNVTFRCDPISEHNRLYWYRQTLGQGPEFLTYFQNEAQLEKSRLLSDRFSAERPKGSFSTLEIQRTEQGDSAMYLCASSREPQSYEQYFGPGTRLTVT.

The chain carries TRBV5-1 and TRBJ2-5; 7 nucleotides line up with TRBD1. V was clipped by 1 base and J by 5 bases; unmatched bases: 8. CDR1 and CDR2 from the germline V gene are SGHRS and YFSETQ. This CDR3 contains 15 residues. The CDR3: CASSLTRTGGETQYF. CDR3 in DNA: TGCGCCAGCAGCTTGACTCGGACAGGCGGGGAGACCCAGTACTTC.

This clone appeared a few times. The chain joins TRBV29-1 to TRBJ2-5; the match to TRBD2 covers 7 bases. The CDR3 runs 14 residues. Per the germline V gene, CDR1 is SQVTM and CDR2 is ANQGSEA. The V segment lost 8 bases and the J segment 4 bases; nucleotides outside the gene matches: 13. The CDR3 DNA follows: TGCAGCACGGTAGCGGATACGGGGGGAGAGACCCAGTACTTC. It codes for CSTVADTGGETQYF.

The genes are TRBV25-1 and TRBJ2-3; D unresolved. This CDR3 region has 16 residues. CDR1 is MGHDK, CDR2 SYGVNS, per germline. The V end was cut by 8 bases, the J end by 1 base, with 19 bases between. This chain's CDR3 is CASSVDRVGGTDTQYF. The CDR3, as DNA: TGTGCCAGCTCCGTAGACCGGGTAGGCGGCACAGATACGCAGTATTTT. The variable domain in full, with the rest retrieved from reference TRBV25-1 and TRBJ2-3, is EADIYQTPRYLVIGTGKKITLECSQTMGHDKMYWYQQDPGMELHLIHYSYGVNSTEKGDLSSESTVSRIRTEHFPLTLESARPSHTSQYLCASSVDRVGGTDTQYFGPGTRLTVL.

This clone was counted only a few times. The chain carries TRBV6-6 and TRBJ2-7, with D uncertain. Germline V gene lookup returns CDR1 MNHNY and CDR2 SVGAGI (reference sequence). The CDR3 is made up of 11 amino acids. V dropped 4 bases and J dropped 7 bases, with 8 bases sitting between them. CDR3: CASSWTGEQYF. CDR3 DNA sequence: TGTGCCAGCAGTTGGACGGGTGAGCAGTACTTC.

The V and J genes are TRBV10-3 and TRBJ2-5; TRBD2 matches 13 bases. The germline V gene has CDR1 ENHRY and CDR2 SYGVKD. V lost 8 bases to trimming and J lost 5 bases; unmatched junction nucleotides: 8. CDR3 length: 15 residues. Here the CDR3 DNA reads TGTGCCATCGGCCGGACTAGCGGGGGCGCGGAGACCCAGTACTTC. Its translation: CAIGRTSGGAETQYF.

CDR3 loop: CAISESIAAGDTEAFF. CDR3 nucleotide sequence: TGTGCCATCAGTGAGTCCATCGCGGCAGGGGATACTGAAGCTTTCTTT. V gene TRBV10-3 combines with J gene TRBJ1-1; a possible D gene is TRBD1 (6 bases). There are 16 residues in the CDR3. Germline V lookup: CDR1 ENHRY, CDR2 SYGVKD. The V and J ends lost 0 bases and 5 bases respectively, with 16 bases between them.

This clone turned up a few times. This chain connects TRBV9 to TRBJ2-7, with D unresolved. Trimming took off 0 bases at V and 0 bases at J, with 4 bases between the two ends. CDR3 length: 13 amino acids. CDR1 SGDLS and CDR2 YYNGEE come from the germline V gene. CDR3 protein: CASSVDISYEQYF. For the CDR3, the DNA is TGTGCCAGCAGCGTAGACATCTCCTACGAGCAGTACTTC.

The V call is TRBV2, the J call TRBJ1-4; D may be TRBD1 (5 bases). The V gene's germline CDR1 is SNHLY and CDR2 FYNNEI. The CDR3 sequence is 13 residues long. The ends were cut back, 8 bases at V and 5 bases at J, with 12 bases in the middle. This chain's CDR3 is CASFGHQNEKLFF. CDR3 coding DNA: TGTGCCAGCTTCGGACACCAGAATGAAAAACTGTTTTTT.

On this clone itself: Different DNA sequences within this sample yield the same CDR3. V and J are TRBV29-1 and TRBJ1-1; TRBD1 might be the D (6 bases). This CDR3 contains 13 residues. V was pared by 6 bases and J by 5 bases, with 16 bases between. Looked up from germline, CDR1 is SQVTM and CDR2 is ANQGSEA. In DNA, the CDR3 is TGCAGCGTGGGAGGGGGGCGGAGGACTGAAGCTTTCTTT. This sequence encodes CSVGGGRRTEAFF. Based on the CDR3 plus reference TRBV29-1 and TRBJ1-1, the full variable domain is SAVISQKPSRDICQRGTSLTIQCQVDSQVTMMFWYRQQPGQSLTLIATANQGSEATYESGFVIDKFPISRPNLTFSTLTVSNMSPEDSSIYLCSVGGGRRTEAFFGQGTRLTVV.

This clone has a handful of counts. The chain joins TRBV5-6 to TRBJ1-5; 9 bases are shared with TRBD1. In germline, CDR1 is SGHDT, CDR2 YYEEEE. There are 15 residues in the CDR3. V lost 3 bases, J lost 3 bases, and 4 bases stayed unmatched. In DNA, the CDR3 is TGTGCCAGCAGCTGGGGGACAGGGTTCAATCAGCCCCAGCATTTT. Its translation: CASSWGTGFNQPQHF. Together with reference TRBV5-6 and TRBJ1-5, the CDR3 gives the full variable domain: DAGVTQSPTHLIKTRGQQVTLRCSPKSGHDTVSWYQQALGQGPQFIFQYYEEEERQRGNFPDRFSGHQFPNYSSELNVNALLLGDSALYLCASSWGTGFNQPQHFGDGTRLSIL.

As concerns this clone: The sample carries other DNA sequences with the same CDR3. This rearrangement joins TRBV18 to TRBJ2-3; D possibly corresponds to TRBD1 (6 bases). The CDR3 sequence is 14 residues long. Germline V lookup: CDR1 KGHSH, CDR2 LQKENI. The germline V and J ends were trimmed by 1 base and 1 base, with 6 bases remaining between them. As DNA, the CDR3 is TGTGCCAGCTCACCACGACAGGGCACAGATACGCAGTATTTT. Residues: CASSPRQGTDTQYF.

This clone was seen a single time. The chain carries TRBV18 and TRBJ2-1; D is unresolved. The CDR3 spans 12 residues. V lost 6 bases to trimming and J lost 6 bases, with 9 bases between them. Germline lookup yields CDR1 KGHSH and CDR2 LQKENI. The CDR3 DNA follows: TGTGCCAGCTCCCCCAGCCTCAATGAGCAGTTCTTC. It is translated as CASSPSLNEQFF.

This rearrangement joins TRBV11-2 to TRBJ2-6; D not resolved. Trimming removed 3 bases from V and 4 bases from J, with 7 bases in between. CDR1 is SGHAT and CDR2 is FQNNGV in the germline V gene. The CDR3 has 14 amino acids. This chain's CDR3 is CASSFRAGANVLTF. Here the CDR3 DNA reads TGTGCCAGCAGCTTTAGGGCCGGGGCCAACGTCCTGACTTTC.

This chain joins TRBV7-9 and TRBJ2-5, with D possibly being TRBD1 or TRBD2 (6 bases each). The CDR3 has 15 residues. Germline CDR1 SEHNR, CDR2 FQNEAQ (reference sequence). Trimming left V 7 bases short and J 2 bases short, with 17 bases between. CDR3 sequence reads: CASTRGVPRQETQYF. The DNA of the CDR3 is TGTGCCAGCACAAGGGGGGTCCCGAGACAAGAGACCCAGTACTTC.

Points on this clone: A read error may explain this, as a much larger clone is one base away. The sample carries other DNA sequences with the same CDR3. The gene calls are TRBV7-9 and TRBJ2-5; D unclear. V lost 2 bases and J lost 4, with 2 bases in between. This CDR3 spans 11 amino acids. CDR1 and CDR2 from the germline V gene are SEHNR and FQNEAQ (reference sequence). The CDR3 DNA sequence: TGTGCCAGCAGCTTAACAGAGACCCAGTACTTC. Translating gives CASSLTETQYF.

The chain's CDR3 is CASSDRGNTEAFF. Written as DNA, the CDR3 is TGTGCCAGCAGCGACAGGGGGAACACTGAAGCTTTCTTT. The chain recombines TRBV13 with TRBJ1-1, with 8 bases that match TRBD1. The CDR3 extends over 13 amino acids. Trimming at V came to 5 bases and at J to 1 base, leaving 0 bases not matched to a gene. The V gene's germline CDR1 is PRHDT and CDR2 FYEKMQ (reference sequence).